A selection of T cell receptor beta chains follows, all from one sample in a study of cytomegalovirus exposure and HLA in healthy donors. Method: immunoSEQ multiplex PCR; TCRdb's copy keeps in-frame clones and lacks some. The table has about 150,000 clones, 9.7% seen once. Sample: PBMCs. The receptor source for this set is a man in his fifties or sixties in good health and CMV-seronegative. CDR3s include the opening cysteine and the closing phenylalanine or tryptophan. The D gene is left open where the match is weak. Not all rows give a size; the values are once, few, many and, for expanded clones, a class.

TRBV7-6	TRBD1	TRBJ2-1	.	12	CASSRDREEQFF	TGTGCCAGCAGCCGTGACAGGGAAGAGCAGTTCTTC
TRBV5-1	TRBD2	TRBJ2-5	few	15	CASSLGLAGGETQYF	TGCGCCAGCAGCTTGGGGCTAGCGGGGGGAGAGACCCAGTACTTC
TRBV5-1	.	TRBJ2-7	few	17	CASSQDVDSQTSYEQYF	TGCGCCAGCAGCCAAGACGTGGACAGCCAAACGTCCTACGAGCAGTACTTC
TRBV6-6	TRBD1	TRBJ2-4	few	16	CASSYPEIGQGHIQYF	TGTGCCAGCAGTTACCCCGAAATAGGACAGGGACACATTCAGTACTTC
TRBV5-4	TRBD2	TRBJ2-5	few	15	CASSLVGGDQEAQYF	TGTGCCAGCAGCTTGGTTGGGGGGGACCAAGAGGCCCAGTACTTC
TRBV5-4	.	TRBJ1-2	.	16	CASSLAGRPPDYGYTF	TGTGCCAGCAGCTTGGCAGGCAGGCCTCCTGACTATGGCTACACCTTC
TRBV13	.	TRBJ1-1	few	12	CASSSRRAEAFF	TGTGCCAGCAGCTCGAGGAGGGCTGAAGCTTTCTTT
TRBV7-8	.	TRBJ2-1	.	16	CASSQADRGSYNEQFF	TGTGCCAGCAGCCAAGCTGACAGAGGCTCCTACAATGAGCAGTTCTTC
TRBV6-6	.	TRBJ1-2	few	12	CASSLTEEGYTF	TGTGCCAGCAGTTTAACCGAGGAAGGCTACACCTTC
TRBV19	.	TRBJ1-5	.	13	CASTSGLFQPQHF	TGTGCCAGTACTTCAGGGTTGTTTCAGCCCCAGCATTTT
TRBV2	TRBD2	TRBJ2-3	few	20	CASSEAGSGGATVITDTQYF	TGTGCCAGCAGTGAAGCAGGTAGCGGGGGGGCCACGGTTATCACAGATACGCAGTATTTT
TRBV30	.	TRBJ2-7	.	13	CAWPSPHAYEQYF	TGTGCCTGGCCGAGTCCTCACGCCTACGAGCAGTACTTC
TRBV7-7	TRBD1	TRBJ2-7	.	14	CASSVGQGVYEQYF	TGTGCTAGCAGCGTTGGACAGGGGGTATACGAGCAGTACTTC
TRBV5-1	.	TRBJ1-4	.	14	CASSFDSVNEKLFF	TGCGCCAGCAGCTTTGACAGCGTTAATGAAAAACTGTTTTTT
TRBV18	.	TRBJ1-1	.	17	CASSPPSHRALNTEAFF	TGTGCCAGCTCACCACCGAGCCACAGGGCCCTGAACACTGAAGCTTTCTTT
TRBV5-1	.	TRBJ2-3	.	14	CASSLVQSTDTQYF	TGCGCCAGCAGCTTGGTCCAGAGCACAGATACGCAGTATTTT
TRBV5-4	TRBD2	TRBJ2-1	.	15	CASTAGTSGNNEQFF	TGTGCCAGCACCGCCGGGACTAGCGGAAACAATGAGCAGTTCTTC
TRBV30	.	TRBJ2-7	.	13	CAWSKGVQYEQYF	TGTGCCTGGAGTAAGGGGGTACAGTACGAGCAGTACTTC
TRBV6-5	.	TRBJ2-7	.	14	CASSLGHLSDEQYF	TGTGCCAGCAGTCTTGGACACCTGAGCGACGAGCAGTACTTC
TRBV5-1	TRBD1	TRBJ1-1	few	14	CASRSDRMNTEAFF	TGCGCCAGCAGGTCGGACAGGATGAACACTGAAGCTTTCTTT
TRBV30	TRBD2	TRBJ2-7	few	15	CAWSGRGTGSYEQYF	TGTGCCTGGAGTGGGCGGGGGACGGGATCCTACGAGCAGTACTTC
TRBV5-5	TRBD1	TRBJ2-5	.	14	CASSGTGGQETQYF	TGTGCCAGCAGCGGGACAGGTGGACAAGAGACCCAGTACTTC
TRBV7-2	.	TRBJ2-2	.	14	CASETGRNTGELFF	TGTGCCAGCGAAACTGGGAGGAACACCGGGGAGCTGTTTTTT
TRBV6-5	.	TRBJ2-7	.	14	CASRAGTGPYEQYF	TGTGCCAGCAGAGCAGGGACTGGCCCCTACGAGCAGTACTTC
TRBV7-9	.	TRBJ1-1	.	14	CASSLLSQNTEAFF	TGTGCCAGCAGCTTATTGAGCCAGAACACTGAAGCTTTCTTT
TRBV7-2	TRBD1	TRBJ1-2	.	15	CASSLAYRGNYGYTF	TGTGCCAGCAGCTTAGCCTACAGGGGTAACTATGGCTACACCTTC
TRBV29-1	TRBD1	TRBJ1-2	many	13	CSFSGGWSYGYTF	TGCAGCTTTTCAGGGGGCTGGAGCTATGGCTACACCTTC
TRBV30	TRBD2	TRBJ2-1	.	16	CAWSVKVAGGHNEQFF	TGTGCCTGGAGTGTTAAAGTAGCGGGGGGGCACAATGAGCAGTTCTTC
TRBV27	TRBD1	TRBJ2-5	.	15	CASSSGTAIGETQYF	TGTGCCAGCAGTTCCGGGACAGCCATCGGGGAGACCCAGTACTTC
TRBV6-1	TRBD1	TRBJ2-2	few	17	CASSAGTGGLGTGELFF	TGTGCCAGCAGTGCCGGGACAGGGGGCTTGGGCACCGGGGAGCTGTTTTTT
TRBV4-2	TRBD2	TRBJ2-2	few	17	CASSQVVAGTNTRELFF	TGTGCCAGCAGCCAAGTGGTAGCGGGTACGAACACCAGGGAGCTGTTTTTT
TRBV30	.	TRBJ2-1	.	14	CAWSVSLTYNEQFF	TGTGCCTGGAGTGTTTCACTCACCTACAATGAGCAGTTCTTC
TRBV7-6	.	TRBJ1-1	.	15	CASSSDLLGGAEAFF	TGTGCCAGCAGCTCCGACCTCCTAGGGGGAGCTGAAGCTTTCTTT